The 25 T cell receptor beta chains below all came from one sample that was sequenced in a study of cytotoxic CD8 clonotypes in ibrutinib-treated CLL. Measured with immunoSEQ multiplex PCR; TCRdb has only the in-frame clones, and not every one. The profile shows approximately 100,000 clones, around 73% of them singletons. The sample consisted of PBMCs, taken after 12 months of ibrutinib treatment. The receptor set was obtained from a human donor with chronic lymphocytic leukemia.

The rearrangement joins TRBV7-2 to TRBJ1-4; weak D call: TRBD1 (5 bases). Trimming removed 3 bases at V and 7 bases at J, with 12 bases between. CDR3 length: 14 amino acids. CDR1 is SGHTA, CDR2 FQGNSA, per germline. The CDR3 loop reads CASSLRQGGEKLFF. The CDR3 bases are TGTGCCAGCAGCTTGAGGCAGGGTGGTGAAAAACTGTTTTTT.

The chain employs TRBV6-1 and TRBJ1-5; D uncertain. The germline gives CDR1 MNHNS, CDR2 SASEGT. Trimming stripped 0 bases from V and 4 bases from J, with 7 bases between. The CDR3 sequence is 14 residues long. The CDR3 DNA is TGTGCCAGCAGTGAAGCGCTTCAAAATCAGCCCCAGCATTTT. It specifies CASSEALQNQPQHF.

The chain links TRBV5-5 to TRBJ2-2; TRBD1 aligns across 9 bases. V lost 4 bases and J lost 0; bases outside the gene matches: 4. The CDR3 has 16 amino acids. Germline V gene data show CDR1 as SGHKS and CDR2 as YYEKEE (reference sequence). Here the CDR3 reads CASSTRQGANTGELFF. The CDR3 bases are TGTGCCAGCAGCACCCGACAGGGGGCGAACACCGGGGAGCTGTTTTTT. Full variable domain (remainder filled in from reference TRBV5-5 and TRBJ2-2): DAGVTQSPTHLIKTRGQQVTLRCSPISGHKSVSWYQQVLGQGPQFIFQYYEKEERGRGNFPDRFSARQFPNYSSELNVNALLLGDSALYLCASSTRQGANTGELFFGEGSRLTVL.

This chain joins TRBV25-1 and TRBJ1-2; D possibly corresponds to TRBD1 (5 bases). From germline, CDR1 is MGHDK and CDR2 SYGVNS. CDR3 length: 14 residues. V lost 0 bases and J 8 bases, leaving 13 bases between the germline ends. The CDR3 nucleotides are TGTGCCAGCAGTGAATATGGCAGGGAGGGCGGCTACACCTTC. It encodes CASSEYGREGGYTF.

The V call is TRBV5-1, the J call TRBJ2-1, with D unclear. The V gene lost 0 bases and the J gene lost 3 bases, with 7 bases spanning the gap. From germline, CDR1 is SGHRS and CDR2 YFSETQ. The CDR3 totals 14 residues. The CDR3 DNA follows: TGCGCCAGCAGCTTGGAGGTCGGCTACAATGAGCAGTTCTTC. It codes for CASSLEVGYNEQFF.

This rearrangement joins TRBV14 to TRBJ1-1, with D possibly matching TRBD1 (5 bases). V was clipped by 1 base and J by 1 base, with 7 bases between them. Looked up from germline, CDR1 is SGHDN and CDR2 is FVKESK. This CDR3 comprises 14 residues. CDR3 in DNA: TGTGCCAGCAGCCAAGGTACAGGGAACACTGAAGCTTTCTTT. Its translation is CASSQGTGNTEAFF.

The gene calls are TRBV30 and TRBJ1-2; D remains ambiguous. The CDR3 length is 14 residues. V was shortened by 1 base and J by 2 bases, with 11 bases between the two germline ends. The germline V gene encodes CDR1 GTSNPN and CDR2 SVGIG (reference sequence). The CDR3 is CAWSAMAGNYGYTF. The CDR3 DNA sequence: TGTGCCTGGAGTGCGATGGCTGGGAACTATGGCTACACCTTC.

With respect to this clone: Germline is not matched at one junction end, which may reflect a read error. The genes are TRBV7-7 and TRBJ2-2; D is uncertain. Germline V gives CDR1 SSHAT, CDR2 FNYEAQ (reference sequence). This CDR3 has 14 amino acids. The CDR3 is CASSLWGNTGELFF. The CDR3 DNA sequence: TGTGCTAGCAGCTTATGGGGGAACACCGGGGAGCTGTTTTTT.

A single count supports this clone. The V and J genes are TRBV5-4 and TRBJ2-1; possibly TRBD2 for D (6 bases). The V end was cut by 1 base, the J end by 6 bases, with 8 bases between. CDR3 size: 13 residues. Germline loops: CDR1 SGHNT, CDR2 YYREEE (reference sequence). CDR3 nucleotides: TGTGCCAGCAGCTTGAGGGGAGGCAATGAGCAGTTCTTC. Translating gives CASSLRGGNEQFF. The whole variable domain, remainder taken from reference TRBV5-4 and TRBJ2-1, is ETGVTQSPTHLIKTRGQQVTLRCSSQSGHNTVSWYQQALGQGPQFIFQYYREEENGRGNFPPRFSGLQFPNYSSELNVNALELDDSALYLCASSLRGGNEQFFGPGTRLTVL.

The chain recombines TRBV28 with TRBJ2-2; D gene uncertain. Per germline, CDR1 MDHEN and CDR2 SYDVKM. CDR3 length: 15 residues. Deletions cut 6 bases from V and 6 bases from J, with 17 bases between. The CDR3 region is CASRLPGPLAGELFF. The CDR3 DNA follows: TGTGCCAGCAGATTACCGGGTCCCCTGGCCGGGGAGCTGTTTTTT.

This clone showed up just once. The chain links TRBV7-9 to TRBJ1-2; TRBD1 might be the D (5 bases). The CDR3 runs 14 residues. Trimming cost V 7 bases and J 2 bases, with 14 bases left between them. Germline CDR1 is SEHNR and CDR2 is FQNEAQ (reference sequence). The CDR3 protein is CASNDWGSNYGYTF. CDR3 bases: TGTGCCAGCAACGATTGGGGCTCCAACTATGGCTACACCTTC.

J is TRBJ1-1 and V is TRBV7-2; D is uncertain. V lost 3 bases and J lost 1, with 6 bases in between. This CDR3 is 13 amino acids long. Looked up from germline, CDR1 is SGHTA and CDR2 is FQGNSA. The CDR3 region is CASSFARNTEAFF. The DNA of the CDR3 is TGTGCCAGCAGCTTTGCCAGGAACACTGAAGCTTTCTTT.

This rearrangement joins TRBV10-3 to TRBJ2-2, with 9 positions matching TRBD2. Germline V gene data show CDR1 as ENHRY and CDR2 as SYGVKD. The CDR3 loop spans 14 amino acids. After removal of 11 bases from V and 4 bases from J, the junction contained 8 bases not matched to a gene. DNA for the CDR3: TGTGCCGCCGGCGGGGGGGTTGGCACCGGGGAGCTGTTTTTT. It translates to CAAGGGVGTGELFF.

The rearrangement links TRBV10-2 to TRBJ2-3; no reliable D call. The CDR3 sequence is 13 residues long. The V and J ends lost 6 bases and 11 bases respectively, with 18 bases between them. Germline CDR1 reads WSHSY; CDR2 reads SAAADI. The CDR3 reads CASRGDPRMGQYF. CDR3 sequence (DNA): TGCGCCAGCAGGGGCGACCCGAGAATGGGGCAGTATTTT.

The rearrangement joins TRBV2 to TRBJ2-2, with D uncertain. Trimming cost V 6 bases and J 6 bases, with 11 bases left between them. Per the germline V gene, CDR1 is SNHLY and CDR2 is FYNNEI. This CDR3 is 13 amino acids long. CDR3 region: CASRQAPAGELFF. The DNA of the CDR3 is TGTGCCAGCAGGCAGGCTCCAGCCGGGGAGCTGTTTTTT.

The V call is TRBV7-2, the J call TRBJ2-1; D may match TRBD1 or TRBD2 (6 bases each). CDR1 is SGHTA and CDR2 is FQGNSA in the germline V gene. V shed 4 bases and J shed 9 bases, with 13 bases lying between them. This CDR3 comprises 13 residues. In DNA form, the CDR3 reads TGTGCCAGCAGCTCCGTGGGGGGCGGTGAGCAGTTCTTC. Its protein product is CASSSVGGGEQFF.

CDR3 sequence: CASSSAVVTPYEQYF. In nucleotides, the CDR3 is TGTGCCAGCAGTTCAGCTGTAGTGACTCCCTACGAGCAGTACTTC. The rearrangement links TRBV27 to TRBJ2-7; no clear D. CDR3 size: 15 residues. CDR1 is MNHEY, CDR2 SMNVEV, per germline (reference sequence). V shed 4 bases and J shed 2 bases, with 15 bases lying between them.

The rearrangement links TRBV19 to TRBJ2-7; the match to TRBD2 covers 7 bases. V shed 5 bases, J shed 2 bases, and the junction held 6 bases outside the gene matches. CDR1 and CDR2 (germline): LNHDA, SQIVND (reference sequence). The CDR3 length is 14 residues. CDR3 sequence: CASSPSGNPYEQYF. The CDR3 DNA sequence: TGTGCCAGTAGTCCCAGCGGGAACCCCTACGAGCAGTACTTC.

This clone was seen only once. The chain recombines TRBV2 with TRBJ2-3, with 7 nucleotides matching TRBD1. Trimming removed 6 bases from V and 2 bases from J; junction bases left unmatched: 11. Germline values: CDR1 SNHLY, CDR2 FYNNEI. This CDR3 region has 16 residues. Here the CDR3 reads CASSMAGGYITDTQYF. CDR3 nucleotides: TGTGCCAGCAGCATGGCAGGGGGATATATCACAGATACGCAGTATTTT.

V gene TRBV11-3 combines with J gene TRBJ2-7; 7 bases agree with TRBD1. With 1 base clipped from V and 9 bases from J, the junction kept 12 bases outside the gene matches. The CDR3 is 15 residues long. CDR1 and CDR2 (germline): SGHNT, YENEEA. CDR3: CASSLAEGAPSGQYF. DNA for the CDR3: TGTGCCAGCAGCTTAGCCGAGGGGGCCCCGAGCGGGCAGTACTTC.

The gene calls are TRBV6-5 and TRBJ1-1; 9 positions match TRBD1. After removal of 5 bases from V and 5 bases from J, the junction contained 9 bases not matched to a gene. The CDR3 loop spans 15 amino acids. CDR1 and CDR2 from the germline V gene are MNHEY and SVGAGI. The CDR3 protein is CASSVLTGGGTEAFF. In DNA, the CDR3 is TGTGCCAGCAGTGTTCTAACAGGGGGCGGTACTGAAGCTTTCTTT.

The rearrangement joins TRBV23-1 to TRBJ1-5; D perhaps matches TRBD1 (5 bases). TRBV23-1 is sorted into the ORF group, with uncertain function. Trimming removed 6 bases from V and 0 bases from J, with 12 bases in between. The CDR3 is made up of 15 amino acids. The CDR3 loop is CASRPRQGSNQPQHF. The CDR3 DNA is TGCGCCAGCAGACCACGCCAGGGTAGCAATCAGCCCCAGCATTTT.

The CDR3 is CASSVRGGLYEQYF. The CDR3 DNA reads as TGTGCCAGCAGCGTCCGGGGGGGCCTCTACGAGCAGTACTTC. The V gene is TRBV9, the J gene TRBJ2-7; 8 positions match TRBD2. Trimming at V came to 2 bases and at J to 3 bases, leaving 4 bases not matched to a gene. The length of the CDR3 is 14 residues. Per the germline V gene, CDR1 is SGDLS and CDR2 is YYNGEE. The entire variable domain, with the rest obtained from reference TRBV9 and TRBJ2-7, is as follows: DSGVTQTPKHLITATGQRVTLRCSPRSGDLSVYWYQQSLDQGLQFLIQYYNGEERAKGNILERFSAQQFPDLHSELNLSSLELGDSALYFCASSVRGGLYEQYFGPGTRLTVT.

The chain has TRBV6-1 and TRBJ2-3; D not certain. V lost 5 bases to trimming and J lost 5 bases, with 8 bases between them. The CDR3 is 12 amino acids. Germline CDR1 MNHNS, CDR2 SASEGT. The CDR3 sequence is CASSSPLDTQYF. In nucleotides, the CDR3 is TGTGCCAGCAGTTCCCCGCTAGATACGCAGTATTTT.

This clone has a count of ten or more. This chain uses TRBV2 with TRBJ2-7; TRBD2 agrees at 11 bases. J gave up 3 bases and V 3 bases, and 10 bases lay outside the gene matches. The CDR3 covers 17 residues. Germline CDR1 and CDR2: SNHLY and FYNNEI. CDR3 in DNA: TGTGCCAGCAGTGACCCGGGACTAGCGGAGGGCCTCTACGAGCAGTACTTC. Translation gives CASSDPGLAEGLYEQYF.